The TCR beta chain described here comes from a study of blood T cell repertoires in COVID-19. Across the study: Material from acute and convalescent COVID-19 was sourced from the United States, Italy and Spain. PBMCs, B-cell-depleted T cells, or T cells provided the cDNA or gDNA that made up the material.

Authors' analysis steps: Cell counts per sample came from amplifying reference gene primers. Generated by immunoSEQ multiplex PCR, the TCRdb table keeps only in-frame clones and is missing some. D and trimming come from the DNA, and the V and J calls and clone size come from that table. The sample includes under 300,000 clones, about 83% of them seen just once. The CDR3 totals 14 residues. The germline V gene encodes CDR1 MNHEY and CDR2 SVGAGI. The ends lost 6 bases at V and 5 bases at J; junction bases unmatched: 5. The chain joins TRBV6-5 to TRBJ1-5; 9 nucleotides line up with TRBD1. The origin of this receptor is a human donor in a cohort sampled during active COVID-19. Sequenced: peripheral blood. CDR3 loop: CASSRGQGDQPQHF. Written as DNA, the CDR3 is TGTGCCAGCAGCCGGGGACAGGGTGATCAGCCCCAGCATTTT.